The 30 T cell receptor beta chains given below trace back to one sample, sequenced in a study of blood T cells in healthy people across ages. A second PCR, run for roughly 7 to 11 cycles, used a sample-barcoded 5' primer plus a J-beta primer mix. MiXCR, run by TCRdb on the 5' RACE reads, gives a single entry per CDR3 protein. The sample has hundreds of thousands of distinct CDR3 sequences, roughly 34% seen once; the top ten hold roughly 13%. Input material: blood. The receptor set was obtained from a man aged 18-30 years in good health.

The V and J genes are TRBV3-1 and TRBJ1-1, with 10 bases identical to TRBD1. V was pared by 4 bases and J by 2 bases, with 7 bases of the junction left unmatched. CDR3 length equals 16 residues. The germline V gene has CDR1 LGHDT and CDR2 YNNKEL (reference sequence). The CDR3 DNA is TGTGCCAGCAGCCCCCGGCGGACAGGGGGTAACACTGAAGCTTTCTTT. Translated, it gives CASSPRRTGGNTEAFF. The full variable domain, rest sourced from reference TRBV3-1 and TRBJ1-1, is DTAVSQTPKYLVTQMGNDKSIKCEQNLGHDTMYWYKQDSKKFLKIMFSYNNKELIINETVPNRFSPKSPDKAHLNLHINSLELGDSAVYFCASSPRRTGGNTEAFFGQGTRLTVV.

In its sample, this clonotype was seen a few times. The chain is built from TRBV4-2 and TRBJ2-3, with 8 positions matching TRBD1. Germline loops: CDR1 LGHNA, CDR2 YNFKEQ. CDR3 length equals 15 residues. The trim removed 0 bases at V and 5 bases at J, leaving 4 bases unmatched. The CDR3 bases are TGTGCCAGCAGCCAAGATTGGACAGGGATAGATACGCAGTATTTT. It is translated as CASSQDWTGIDTQYF.

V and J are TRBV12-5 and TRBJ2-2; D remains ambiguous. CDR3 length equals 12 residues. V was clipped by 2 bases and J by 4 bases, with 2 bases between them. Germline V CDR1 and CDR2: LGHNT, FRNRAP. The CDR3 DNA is TGTGCTAGTGGTTTGATCACCGGGGAGCTGTTTTTT. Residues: CASGLITGELFF.

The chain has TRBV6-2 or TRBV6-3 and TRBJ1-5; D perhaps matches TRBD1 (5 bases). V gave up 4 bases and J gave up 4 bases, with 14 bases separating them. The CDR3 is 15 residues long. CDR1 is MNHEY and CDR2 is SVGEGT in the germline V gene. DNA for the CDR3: TGTGCCAGCAGTTGGGGACGGTCCTCTAATCAGCCCCAGCATTTT. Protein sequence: CASSWGRSSNQPQHF.

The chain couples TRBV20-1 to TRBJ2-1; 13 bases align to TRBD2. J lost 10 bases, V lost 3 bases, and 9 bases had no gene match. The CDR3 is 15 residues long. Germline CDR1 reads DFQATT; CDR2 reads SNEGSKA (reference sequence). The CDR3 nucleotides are TGCAGTGCTAGCGCTACTAGCGGGGGGGCGAGAGAGCAGTTCTTC. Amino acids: CSASATSGGAREQFF.

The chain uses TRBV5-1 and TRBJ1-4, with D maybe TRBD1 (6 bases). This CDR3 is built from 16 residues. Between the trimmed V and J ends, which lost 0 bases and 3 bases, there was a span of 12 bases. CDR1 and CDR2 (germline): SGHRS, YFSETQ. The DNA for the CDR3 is TGCGCCAGCAGCTTGGGGTCCGGACAGCCTAATGAAAAACTGTTTTTT. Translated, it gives CASSLGSGQPNEKLFF.

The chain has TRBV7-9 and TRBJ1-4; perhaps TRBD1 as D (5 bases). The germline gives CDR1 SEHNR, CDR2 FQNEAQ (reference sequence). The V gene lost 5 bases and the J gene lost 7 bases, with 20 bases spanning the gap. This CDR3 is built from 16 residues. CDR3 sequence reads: CASSIPAGRRSEKLFF. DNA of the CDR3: TGTGCCAGCAGCATTCCTGCAGGGCGGAGGAGTGAAAAACTGTTTTTT.

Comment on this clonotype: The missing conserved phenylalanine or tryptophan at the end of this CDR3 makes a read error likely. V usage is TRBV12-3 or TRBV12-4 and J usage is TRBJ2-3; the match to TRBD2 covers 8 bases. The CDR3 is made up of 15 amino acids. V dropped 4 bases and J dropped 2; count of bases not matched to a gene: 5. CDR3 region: CASSSSSGHTDTQYS. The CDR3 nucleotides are TGTGCCAGCAGTTCATCTAGCGGGCACACAGATACGCAGTATTCT.

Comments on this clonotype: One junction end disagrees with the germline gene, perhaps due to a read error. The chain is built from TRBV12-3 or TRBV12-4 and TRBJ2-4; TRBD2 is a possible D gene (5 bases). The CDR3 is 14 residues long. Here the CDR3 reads CAGSLHPGYNIQYF. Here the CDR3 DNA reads TGTGCCGGCAGTTTACACCCGGGGTACAACATTCAGTACTTC.

CDR3 in amino acids: CASSLLEGGFNEQFF. The CDR3 DNA follows: TGTGCCAGCAGCTTATTAGAGGGGGGATTCAATGAGCAGTTCTTC. The V call is TRBV7-3, the J call TRBJ2-1; D tentatively fits TRBD1 or TRBD2 (6 bases each). Germline assignment: CDR1 SGHTA and CDR2 FQGTGA. V was shortened by 2 bases and J by 6 bases, with 14 bases between the two germline ends. This CDR3 has 15 residues.

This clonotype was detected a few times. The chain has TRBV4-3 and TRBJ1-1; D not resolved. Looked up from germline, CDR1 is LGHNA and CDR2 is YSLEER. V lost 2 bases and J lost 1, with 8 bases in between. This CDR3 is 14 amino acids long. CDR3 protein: CASSQLAGNTEAFF. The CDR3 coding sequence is TGCGCCAGCAGCCAACTAGCAGGGAACACTGAAGCTTTCTTT.

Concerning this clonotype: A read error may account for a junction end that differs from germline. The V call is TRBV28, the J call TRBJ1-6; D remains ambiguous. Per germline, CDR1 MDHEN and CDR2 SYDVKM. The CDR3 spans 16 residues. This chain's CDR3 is CVSNPGETSGNSPLHF. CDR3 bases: TGTGTCAGCAATCCCGGGGAGACGTCGGGAAATTCACCCCTCCACTTT.

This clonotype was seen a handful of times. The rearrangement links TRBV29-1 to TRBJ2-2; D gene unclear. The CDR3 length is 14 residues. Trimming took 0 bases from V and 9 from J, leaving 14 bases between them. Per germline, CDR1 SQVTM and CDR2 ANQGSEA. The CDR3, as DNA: TGCAGCGTTGAAGATGAATCCCCCCGCCGGGAGCTGTTTTTT. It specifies CSVEDESPRRELFF.

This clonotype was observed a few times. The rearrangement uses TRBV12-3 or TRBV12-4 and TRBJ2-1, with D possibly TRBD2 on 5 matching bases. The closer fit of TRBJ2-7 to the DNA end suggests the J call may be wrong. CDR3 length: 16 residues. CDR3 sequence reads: CASSFERTTYYNEQYF. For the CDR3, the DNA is TGTGCCAGCAGTTTTGAGCGGACCACCTATTACAATGAGCAGTACTTC.

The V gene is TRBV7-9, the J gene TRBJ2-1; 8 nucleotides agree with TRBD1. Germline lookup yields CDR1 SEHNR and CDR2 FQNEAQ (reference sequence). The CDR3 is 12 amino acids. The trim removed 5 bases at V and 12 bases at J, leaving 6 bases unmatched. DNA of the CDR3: TGTGCCAGCAGCCCAGGGACAGGACGGCAGTTCTTC. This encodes CASSPGTGRQFF.

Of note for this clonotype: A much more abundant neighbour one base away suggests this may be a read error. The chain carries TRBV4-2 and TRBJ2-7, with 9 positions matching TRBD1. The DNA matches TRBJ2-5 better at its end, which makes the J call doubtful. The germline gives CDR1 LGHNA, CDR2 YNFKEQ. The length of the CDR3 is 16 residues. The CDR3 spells CASSQDCGQGYQTQYF. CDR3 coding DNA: TGTGCCAGCAGCCAAGATTGTGGACAGGGGTATCAGACCCAGTACTTC.

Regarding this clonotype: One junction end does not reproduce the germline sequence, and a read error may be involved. This CDR3 reads CVSSLGGQEETQFF. In DNA form, the CDR3 reads TGCGTCAGCAGTCTTGGGGGACAGGAAGAGACCCAGTTCTTC. V gene TRBV5-1 combines with J gene TRBJ2-1; 8 positions match TRBD1. This CDR3 has 14 residues. Germline V CDR1 and CDR2: SGHRS, YFSETQ.

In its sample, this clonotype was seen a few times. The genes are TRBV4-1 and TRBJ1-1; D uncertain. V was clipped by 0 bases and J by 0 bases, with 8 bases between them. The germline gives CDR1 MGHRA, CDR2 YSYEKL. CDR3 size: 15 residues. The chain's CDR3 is CASSQDPSLNTEAFF. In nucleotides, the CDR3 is TGCGCCAGCAGCCAAGACCCCAGTCTGAACACTGAAGCTTTCTTT.

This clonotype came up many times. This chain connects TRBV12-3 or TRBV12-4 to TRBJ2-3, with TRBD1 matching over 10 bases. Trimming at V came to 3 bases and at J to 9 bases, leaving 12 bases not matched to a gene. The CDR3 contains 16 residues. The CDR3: CASSLGQGSGTGTQYF. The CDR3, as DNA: TGTGCCAGCAGTTTGGGACAGGGGTCAGGCACAGGGACGCAGTATTTT.

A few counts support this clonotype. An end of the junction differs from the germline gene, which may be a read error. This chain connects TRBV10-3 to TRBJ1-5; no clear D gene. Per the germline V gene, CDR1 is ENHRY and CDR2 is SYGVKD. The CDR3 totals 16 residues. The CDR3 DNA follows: TGTGCCGTCAGTATTCAAGGTCCGTCAGGCAATCAGCCCCAGCATTTT. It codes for CAVSIQGPSGNQPQHF.

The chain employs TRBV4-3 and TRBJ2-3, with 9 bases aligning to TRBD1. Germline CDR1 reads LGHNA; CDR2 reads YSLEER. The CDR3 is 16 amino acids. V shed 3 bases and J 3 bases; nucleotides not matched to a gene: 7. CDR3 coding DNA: TGCGCCAGCAGCCAGGGACAGGGTTTAGGGACAGATACGCAGTATTTT. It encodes CASSQGQGLGTDTQYF.

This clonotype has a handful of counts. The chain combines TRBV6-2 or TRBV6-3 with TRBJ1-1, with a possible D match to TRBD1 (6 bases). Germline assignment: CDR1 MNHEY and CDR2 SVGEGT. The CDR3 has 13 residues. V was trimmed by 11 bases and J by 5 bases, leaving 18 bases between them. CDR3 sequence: CAGSPYRDTEAFF. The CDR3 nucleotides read TGTGCCGGGTCCCCGTACAGGGATACTGAAGCTTTCTTT.

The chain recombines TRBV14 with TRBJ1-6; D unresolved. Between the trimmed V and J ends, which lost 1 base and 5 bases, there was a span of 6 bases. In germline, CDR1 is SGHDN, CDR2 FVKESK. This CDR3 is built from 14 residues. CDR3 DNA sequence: TGTGCCAGCAGCCAAGTCGCAAATAATTCACCCCTCCACTTT. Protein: CASSQVANNSPLHF.

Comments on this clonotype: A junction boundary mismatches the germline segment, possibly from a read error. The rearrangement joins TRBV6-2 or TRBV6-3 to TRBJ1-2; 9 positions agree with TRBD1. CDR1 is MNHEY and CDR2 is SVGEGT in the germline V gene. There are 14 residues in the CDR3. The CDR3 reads CAGSFLGQGYGYSF. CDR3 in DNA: TGTGCCGGCAGTTTCCTGGGACAGGGCTATGGCTACAGCTTC.

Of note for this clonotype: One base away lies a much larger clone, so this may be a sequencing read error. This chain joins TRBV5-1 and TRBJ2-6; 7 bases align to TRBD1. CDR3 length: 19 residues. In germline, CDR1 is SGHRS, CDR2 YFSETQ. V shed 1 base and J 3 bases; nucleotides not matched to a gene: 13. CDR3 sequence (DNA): TGCGCCAGCAGCTTGCGAAGAGGGGGCCTCCGTAGTGGGGCCAACGTCCTGACTTTC. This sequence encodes CASSLRRGGLRSGANVLTF.

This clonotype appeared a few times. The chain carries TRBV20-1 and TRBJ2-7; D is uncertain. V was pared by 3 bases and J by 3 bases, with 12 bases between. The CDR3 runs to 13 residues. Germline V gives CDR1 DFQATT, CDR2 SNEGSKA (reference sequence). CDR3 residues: CSASLLSNYEQYF. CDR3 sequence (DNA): TGCAGTGCTAGTCTACTTTCGAACTACGAGCAGTACTTC.

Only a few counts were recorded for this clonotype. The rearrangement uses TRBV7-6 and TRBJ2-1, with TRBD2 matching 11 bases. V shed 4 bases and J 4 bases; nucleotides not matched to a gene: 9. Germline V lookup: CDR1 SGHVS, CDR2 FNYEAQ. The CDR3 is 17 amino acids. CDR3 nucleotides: TGTGCCAGCAGCTCCCGTGTTAGCGGGGGGGCTTACAATGAGCAGTTCTTC. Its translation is CASSSRVSGGAYNEQFF. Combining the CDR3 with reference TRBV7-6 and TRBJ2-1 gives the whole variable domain GAGVSQSPRYKVTKRGQDVALRCDPISGHVSLYWYRQALGQGPEFLTYFNYEAQQDKSGLPNDRFSAERPEGSISTLTIQRTEQRDSAMYRCASSSRVSGGAYNEQFFGPGTRLTVL.

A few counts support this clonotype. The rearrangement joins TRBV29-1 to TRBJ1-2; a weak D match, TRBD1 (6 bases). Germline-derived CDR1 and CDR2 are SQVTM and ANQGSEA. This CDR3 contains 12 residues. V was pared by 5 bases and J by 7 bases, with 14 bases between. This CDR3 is CSVTGTSAGYTF. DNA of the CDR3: TGCAGCGTTACCGGGACAAGCGCTGGCTACACCTTC.

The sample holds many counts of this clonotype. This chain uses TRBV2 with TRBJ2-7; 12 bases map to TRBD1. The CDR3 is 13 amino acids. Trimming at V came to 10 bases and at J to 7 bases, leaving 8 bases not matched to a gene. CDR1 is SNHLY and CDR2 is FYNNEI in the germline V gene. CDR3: CAIPGQGAGEQYF. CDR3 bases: TGTGCCATTCCGGGACAGGGGGCAGGGGAGCAGTACTTC.

The CDR3 loop is CASSYGGPDTQYF. Here the CDR3 DNA reads TGTGCCAGCAGTTACGGCGGGCCAGATACGCAGTATTTT. The chain combines TRBV6-2 or TRBV6-3 with TRBJ2-3, with D maybe TRBD2 (5 bases). Germline CDR1 and CDR2: MNHEY and SVGEGT. There are 13 residues in the CDR3. V lost 2 bases and J lost 4, with 7 bases in between.